The entry that follows covers one TCR beta chain sequence. Per the germline V gene, CDR1 is SGHDN and CDR2 is FVKESK. Trimming left V 0 bases short and J 2 bases short, with 10 bases between. This CDR3 has 15 amino acids. These data come from a study of blood T cell repertoires in COVID-19. The overall study: T cells, B-cell-depleted T cells, or PBMCs provided the cDNA or gDNA that served as material.

Only in-frame clones appear in the TCRdb table, and some are missing; sequencing was by immunoSEQ multiplex PCR. There are more than 25,000 clones in the sample; 80% to 85% occur only once, and about 10% lies in the top ten. Input material: peripheral blood. The rearrangement links TRBV14 to TRBJ2-5, with D perhaps matching TRBD1 (6 bases). This sequence originates from a man aged 80 or over with active COVID-19. In DNA, the CDR3 is TGTGCCAGCAGCCAAGAGGGACACGAGCAAGAGACCCAGTACTTC. It specifies CASSQEGHEQETQYF. The full variable domain, completed using reference TRBV14 and TRBJ2-5, is EAGVTQFPSHSVIEKGQTVTLRCDPISGHDNLYWYRRVMGKEIKFLLHFVKESKQDESGMPNNRFLAERTGGTYSTLKVQPAELEDSGVYFCASSQEGHEQETQYFGPGTRLLVL.